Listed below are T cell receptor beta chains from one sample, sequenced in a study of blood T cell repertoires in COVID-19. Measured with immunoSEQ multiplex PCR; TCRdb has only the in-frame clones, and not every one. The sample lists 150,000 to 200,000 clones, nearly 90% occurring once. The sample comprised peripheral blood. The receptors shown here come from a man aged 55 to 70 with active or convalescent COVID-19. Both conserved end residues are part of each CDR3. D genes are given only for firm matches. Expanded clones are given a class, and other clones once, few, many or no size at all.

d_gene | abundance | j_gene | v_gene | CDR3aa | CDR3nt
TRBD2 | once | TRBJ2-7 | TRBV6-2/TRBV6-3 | CASSQIAGGSYEQYF | TGTGCCAGCAGTCAGATAGCGGGGGGCTCCTACGAGCAGTACTTC
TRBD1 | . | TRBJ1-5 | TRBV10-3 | CAISSQGAEDPQHF | TGTGCCATCAGTTCTCAGGGGGCGGAGGATCCCCAGCATTTT
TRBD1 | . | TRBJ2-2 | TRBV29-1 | CSVEDRPGQGATGELFF | TGCAGCGTTGAAGATCGCCCGGGACAGGGGGCCACCGGGGAGCTGTTTTTT
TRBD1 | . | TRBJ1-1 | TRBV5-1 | CASSRGDRDRVTEAFF | TGCGCCAGCAGCCGCGGAGACCGGGACAGGGTTACTGAAGCTTTCTTT
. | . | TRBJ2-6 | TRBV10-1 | CASSDGGPGANVLTF | TGCGCCAGCAGTGACGGGGGGCCCGGGGCCAACGTCCTGACTTTC
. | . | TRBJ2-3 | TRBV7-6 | CASSPHIPSTDTQYF | TGTGCCAGCAGCCCTCACATCCCTAGCACAGATACGCAGTATTTT
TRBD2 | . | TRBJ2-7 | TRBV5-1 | CASSSTSEIHEQYF | TGCGCCAGCAGCAGTACTAGCGAGATCCACGAGCAGTACTTC
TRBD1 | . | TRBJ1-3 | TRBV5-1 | CASSSRTGGTGNTIYF | TGCGCCAGCAGCTCGCGGACAGGGGGAACAGGAAACACCATATATTTT
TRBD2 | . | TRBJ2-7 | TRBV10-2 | CASNLAGGYEQYF | TGCGCCAGCAATCTAGCGGGGGGATACGAGCAGTACTTC
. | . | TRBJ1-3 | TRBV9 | CASSGGITVNTIYF | TGTGCCAGCAGCGGAGGGATCACAGTAAACACCATATATTTT
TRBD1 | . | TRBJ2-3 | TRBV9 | CASSPRTGWSSTDTQYF | TGTGCCAGCAGCCCGCGGACAGGATGGAGTTCTACAGATACGCAGTATTTT
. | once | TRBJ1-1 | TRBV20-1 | CSASSGSVAFF | TGCAGTGCTAGTTCCGGGTCCGTAGCTTTCTTT
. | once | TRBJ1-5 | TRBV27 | CASTLKAGHQPQHF | TGTGCCAGCACCCTGAAGGCGGGGCATCAGCCCCAGCATTTT
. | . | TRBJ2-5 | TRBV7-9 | CASLPASQETQYF | TGTGCCAGCCTACCAGCTAGTCAAGAGACCCAGTACTTC
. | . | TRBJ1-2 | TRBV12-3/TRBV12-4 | CASSFRTSYGYTF | TGTGCCAGCAGTTTCCGGACATCTTATGGCTACACCTTC
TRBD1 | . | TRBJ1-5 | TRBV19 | CASTLRGVGNQPQHF | TGTGCCAGTACCCTCAGGGGGGTTGGCAATCAGCCCCAGCATTTT
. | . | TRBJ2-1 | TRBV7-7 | CASSPRLSSYNEQFF | TGTGCCAGCAGCCCGAGACTCAGCTCCTACAATGAGCAGTTCTTC
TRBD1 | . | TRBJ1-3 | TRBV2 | CASSEEGQGRNTIYF | TGTGCCAGCAGTGAAGAGGGACAGGGTAGAAACACCATATATTTT
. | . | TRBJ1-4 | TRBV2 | CASSGDIGKLFF | TGTGCCAGCAGTGGGGACATTGGGAAACTGTTTTTT
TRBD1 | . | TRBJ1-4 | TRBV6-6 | CASSGRDRGFGKLFF | TGTGCCAGCAGTGGCCGGGACAGGGGTTTCGGAAAACTGTTTTTT
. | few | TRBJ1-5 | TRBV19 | CASSIAPQQPQHF | TGTGCCAGTAGTATTGCCCCCCAGCAGCCCCAGCATTTT
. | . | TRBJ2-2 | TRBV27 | CASSYGGPLGGELFF | TGTGCCAGCAGTTATGGGGGCCCTTTAGGCGGGGAGCTGTTTTTT
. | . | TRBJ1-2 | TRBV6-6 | CASSLAGTTYGYTF | TGTGCCAGCAGCCTCGCGGGGACCACATATGGCTACACCTTC
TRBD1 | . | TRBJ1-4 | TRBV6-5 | CASKTGRGEKLFF | TGTGCCAGCAAGACAGGGCGCGGTGAAAAACTGTTTTTT